This T cell receptor (beta chain) was sequenced for a study of TIL therapy for anti-PD-1-resistant metastatic lung cancer. Study context: Median tumor mutation burden was about 1.5 mutations per megabase.

Described time point: pre-treatment sample, taken before nivolumab and TIL therapy. The libraries were made with immunoSEQ v3. Clones were sequenced by immunoSEQ multiplex PCR, and TCRdb holds only the in-frame ones, with some missing. The data show approximately 57,000 clones, over 75% seen once. This clone was observed a few times. V was pared by 5 bases and J by 0 bases, with 17 bases between. The CDR3 runs to 17 residues. Germline values: CDR1 KGHSH, CDR2 LQKENI. The clonotype comes from a person aged 25 to 85 with non-small cell lung cancer. The rearrangement links TRBV18 to TRBJ1-3, with D unresolved. The sequencing used blood, collected at baseline. CDR3 residues: CASSGRAGANSGNTIYF. DNA for the CDR3: TGTGCCAGCTCAGGTCGGGCAGGCGCTAACTCTGGAAACACCATATATTTT.